One and the same sample provided the 16 T cell receptor beta chains below, sequenced in a study of T cells in Graves' hyperthyroidism and ophthalmopathy. TCR beta CDR3 regions were amplified from RNA transcripts. Researchers ran a first-round RT-PCR on the TCR CDR3 using the HTBI primer set. TCRdb re-derived calls from the multiplex PCR reads in MiXCR, one entry per CDR3 protein. The data hold around 56,000 distinct CDR3 sequences, with about 57% observed a single time. Sequencing was done on a sample of blood. The receptors originated from a woman aged 60-70 years with Graves' ophthalmopathy.

About this clonotype: An end of the junction does not agree with germline; a read error may underlie this. This chain links TRBV14 with TRBJ2-1, with 10 nucleotides matching TRBD2. This CDR3 has 20 residues. CDR1 is SGHDN and CDR2 is FVKESK in the germline V gene. CDR3 sequence (DNA): TGTGCCAGCAACCAAAAGGCGTTGGTAGCGGGGGGTTCCTCCTACAATGAGCAGTTCTTC. Translation: CASNQKALVAGGSSYNEQFF.

This clonotype occurred many times. This rearrangement joins TRBV11-1 to TRBJ1-4; D not certain. Per the germline V gene, CDR1 is SGHAT and CDR2 is FQDESV (reference sequence). Trimming left V 1 base short and J 5 bases short, with 14 bases between. The CDR3 spans 16 residues. The CDR3 DNA reads TGTGCCAGCAGCTTAGGCAGAAGGACCTCCAATGAAAAACTGTTTTTT. This sequence encodes CASSLGRRTSNEKLFF. Using reference TRBV11-1 and TRBJ1-4 for the parts outside the CDR3, the full variable domain is EAEVAQSPRYKITEKSQAVAFWCDPISGHATLYWYRQILGQGPELLVQFQDESVVDDSQLPKDRFSAERLKGVDSTLKIQPAELGDSAMYLCASSLGRRTSNEKLFFGSGTQLSVL.

The chain couples TRBV20-1 to TRBJ1-1; TRBD1 aligns across 9 bases. After removal of 6 bases from V and 1 base from J, the junction contained 3 bases not matched to a gene. The germline V gene encodes CDR1 DFQATT and CDR2 SNEGSKA (reference sequence). This CDR3 comprises 13 residues. DNA of the CDR3: TGCAGTGCCCCGGGACAGGGGAACACTGAAGCTTTCTTT. It is translated as CSAPGQGNTEAFF.

Ten or more counts support this clonotype. The V call is TRBV6-4, the J call TRBJ2-1, with D possibly matching TRBD2 (7 bases). This CDR3 region has 16 residues. The germline gives CDR1 MRHNA, CDR2 SNTAGT. Between the trimmed V and J ends, which lost 0 bases and 5 bases, there was a span of 14 bases. CDR3 protein: CASSDSGGGENNEQFF. The CDR3 DNA reads TGTGCCAGCAGTGACTCAGGGGGGGGCGAGAACAATGAGCAGTTCTTC.

The sample holds many counts of this clonotype. The junction departs from germline at one end; a sequencing error may be responsible. V gene TRBV7-6 combines with J gene TRBJ2-1, with D maybe TRBD2 (6 bases). There are 15 residues in the CDR3. Germline assignment: CDR1 SGHVS and CDR2 FNYEAQ. The CDR3 reads CASSLQTSSYNGQFF. CDR3 sequence (DNA): TGTGCCAGCAGCTTACAAACTAGCTCCTACAATGGGCAGTTCTTC. The variable domain in full, completed from reference TRBV7-6 and TRBJ2-1, reads GAGVSQSPRYKVTKRGQDVALRCDPISGHVSLYWYRQALGQGPEFLTYFNYEAQQDKSGLPNDRFSAERPEGSISTLTIQRTEQRDSAMYRCASSLQTSSYNGQFFGPGTRLTVL.

The genes are TRBV20-1 and TRBJ1-1; 11 bases match TRBD1. The V and J ends lost 2 bases and 4 bases, in that order; junction bases with no gene match: 3. The CDR3 consists of 14 residues. CDR1 DFQATT and CDR2 SNEGSKA come from the germline V gene (reference sequence). The CDR3 protein is CSARRTGGITEAFF. The DNA for the CDR3 is TGCAGTGCTAGAAGGACAGGGGGCATCACTGAAGCTTTCTTT.

Points on this clonotype: A read error is likely, as this CDR3 ends without the conserved phenylalanine or tryptophan. V is TRBV5-5 and J is TRBJ1-6, with TRBD1 identical over 7 bases. The CDR3 runs to 14 residues. Germline V lookup: CDR1 SGHKS, CDR2 YYEKEE (reference sequence). The chain's CDR3 is CASTTGAGVSPLHS. CDR3 in DNA: TGTGCTAGCACCACAGGGGCAGGGGTTTCACCCCTCCACTCT.

The chain employs TRBV20-1 and TRBJ1-2; a possible D gene is TRBD1 (5 bases). V was trimmed by 0 bases and J by 12 bases, leaving 20 bases between them. There are 14 residues in the CDR3. Germline loops: CDR1 DFQATT, CDR2 SNEGSKA (reference sequence). In nucleotides, the CDR3 is TGCAGTGCTAGAGATTTGGGGGGGGGTTCTGGAAACACCTTC. Residues: CSARDLGGGSGNTF.

This clonotype ranks as medium-sized (0.01 to 0.1%). The chain has TRBV19 and TRBJ1-5, with 7 bases that match TRBD1. Losses at the gene ends were 6 bases for V and 0 bases for J; bases not matched to a gene: 5. The CDR3 contains 15 residues. CDR1 is LNHDA, CDR2 SQIVND, per germline (reference sequence). CDR3 sequence: CASRLTGYSNQPQHF. The CDR3 DNA reads TGTGCCAGTAGGCTGACAGGGTATAGCAATCAGCCCCAGCATTTT.

This clonotype has only a few counts. This chain joins TRBV20-1 and TRBJ2-7; D not certain. V was trimmed by 4 bases and J by 0 bases, leaving 10 bases between them. The CDR3 consists of 13 residues. In germline, CDR1 is DFQATT, CDR2 SNEGSKA (reference sequence). The DNA of the CDR3 is TGCAGTGCTACCGGACCGGTCTCCTACGAGCAGTACTTC. Protein product: CSATGPVSYEQYF.

There are many counts of this clonotype. This chain uses TRBV12-3 or TRBV12-4 with TRBJ2-3; D is perhaps TRBD1 or TRBD2 (5 bases each). The CDR3 length is 15 residues. V gave up 2 bases and J gave up 1 base, with 10 bases separating them. The CDR3 sequence: CASSLRGVGTDTQYF. The CDR3 DNA reads TGTGCCAGCAGTTTAAGGGGAGTAGGCACAGATACGCAGTATTTT.

Ten or more counts support this clonotype. The chain links TRBV30 to TRBJ2-7; TRBD2 might be the D (6 bases). Germline V gives CDR1 GTSNPN, CDR2 SVGIG (reference sequence). CDR3 length equals 13 residues. V lost 5 bases to trimming and J lost 4 bases, with 15 bases between them. CDR3 amino acids: CAWAGSSSYEQYF. The CDR3 DNA reads as TGTGCCTGGGCCGGGAGCAGCTCTTACGAGCAGTACTTC. The full variable domain, with the rest looked up from reference TRBV30 and TRBJ2-7, is SQTIHQWPATLVQPVGSPLSLECTVEGTSNPNLYWYRQAAGRGLQLLFYSVGIGQISSEVPQNLSASRPQDRQFILSSKKLLLSDSGFYLCAWAGSSSYEQYFGPGTRLTVT.

V usage is TRBV7-3 and J usage is TRBJ2-1; TRBD1 matches at 7 bases. This CDR3 region has 15 residues. The germline V gene encodes CDR1 SGHTA and CDR2 FQGTGA. With V trimmed by 11 bases and J by 2 bases, 12 bases remained unmatched. CDR3 coding DNA: TGTGCCGGCACCCAGGGGGAGAGGGCCTACAATGAGCAGTTCTTC. Translated: CAGTQGERAYNEQFF.

This clonotype was counted only a few times. The V and J genes are TRBV15 and TRBJ2-2; no clear D. Germline V gives CDR1 LNHNV, CDR2 YYDKDF (reference sequence). The CDR3 consists of 10 residues. V was cut by 5 bases and J by 8 bases, with 3 bases left in between. CDR3 region: CATSAGELFF. CDR3 DNA sequence: TGTGCCACCAGCGCTGGGGAGCTGTTTTTT.

The chain is built from TRBV20-1 and TRBJ2-5; D perhaps matches TRBD1 (5 bases). CDR1 is DFQATT and CDR2 is SNEGSKA in the germline V gene (reference sequence). Trimming shortened V by 4 bases and J by 5 bases, and 17 bases separated the two germline ends. This CDR3 region has 14 residues. The CDR3 loop reads CSAIPLGDFETQYF. CDR3 in DNA: TGCAGTGCTATCCCCTTAGGGGATTTTGAGACCCAGTACTTC.

This clonotype was found a few times. The chain couples TRBV2 to TRBJ2-2; 11 bases map to TRBD1. CDR1 SNHLY and CDR2 FYNNEI come from the germline V gene. The J segment lost 2 bases and the V segment lost 4 bases, leaving 15 bases of the junction unmatched. CDR3 length equals 20 residues. This CDR3 is CASSGTVGQGAESNTGELFF. For the CDR3, the DNA is TGTGCCAGCAGTGGTACGGTAGGACAGGGGGCCGAGAGTAACACCGGGGAGCTGTTTTTT.